The 7 T cell receptor beta chains in this list originate from one sample, sequenced in a study of T cells in Graves' hyperthyroidism and ophthalmopathy. Authors of the study amplified TCR beta CDR3 regions from RNA transcripts. The study used the HTBI primer set for a first-round RT-PCR of the TCR CDR3. In TCRdb, the multiplex PCR reads were re-called with MiXCR into one record per CDR3 protein. The sample comprises about 570,000 distinct CDR3 sequences, approximately 44% of which are singletons, and over 15% rests with the top ten. The material sequenced was peripheral blood or thyroid tissue (not recorded which). All receptors derive from an adult woman with Graves' disease, either hyperthyroidism or ophthalmopathy (not recorded which).

This sequence joins TRBV9 and TRBJ2-5; 9 bases fit TRBD2. CDR1 SGDLS and CDR2 YYNGEE come from the germline V gene. V lost 4 bases to trimming and J lost 13 bases; unmatched junction nucleotides: 5. CDR3 size: 11 residues. CDR3 region: CASSPGLAPYF. As DNA, the CDR3 is TGTGCCAGCAGCCCGGGACTAGCCCCGTACTTC. The complete variable domain, with remaining parts taken from reference TRBV9 and TRBJ2-5, reads DSGVTQTPKHLITATGQRVTLRCSPRSGDLSVYWYQQSLDQGLQFLIQYYNGEERAKGNILERFSAQQFPDLHSELNLSSLELGDSALYFCASSPGLAPYFGPGTRLLVL.

This sequence joins TRBV5-6 and TRBJ2-5; D might be TRBD1 or TRBD2, each matching 5 bases. The CDR3 has 13 amino acids. V dropped 4 bases and J dropped 5 bases, with 12 bases sitting between them. CDR1 is SGHDT and CDR2 is YYEEEE in the germline V gene. CDR3 DNA sequence: TGTGCCAGCAGCGGGGTGGGGGACGAGACCCAGTACTTC. Translated: CASSGVGDETQYF. The entire variable domain, with the rest obtained from reference TRBV5-6 and TRBJ2-5, is as follows: DAGVTQSPTHLIKTRGQQVTLRCSPKSGHDTVSWYQQALGQGPQFIFQYYEEEERQRGNFPDRFSGHQFPNYSSELNVNALLLGDSALYLCASSGVGDETQYFGPGTRLLVL.

This clonotype was detected ten times or more. This chain connects TRBV6-6 to TRBJ1-1, with D maybe TRBD1 (6 bases). The CDR3 has 15 residues. Germline V gives CDR1 MNHNY, CDR2 SVGAGI (reference sequence). Trimming removed 3 bases from V and 3 bases from J, with 14 bases in between. The CDR3 protein is CASSYFPGADTEAFF. CDR3 sequence (DNA): TGTGCCAGCAGTTATTTTCCGGGGGCTGACACTGAAGCTTTCTTT.

This sequence joins TRBV20-1 and TRBJ2-5; D is possibly TRBD2 (6 bases). Germline lookup yields CDR1 DFQATT and CDR2 SNEGSKA (reference sequence). V was trimmed by 0 bases and J by 5 bases, leaving 13 bases between them. CDR3 length: 14 amino acids. The CDR3 coding sequence is TGCAGTGCTAGAGATCGTCGGGGGAGCGAGACCCAGTACTTC. It encodes CSARDRRGSETQYF.

Ten or more counts support this clonotype. V and J are TRBV7-8 and TRBJ1-2, with D unresolved. Per the germline V gene, CDR1 is SGHVS and CDR2 is FQNEAQ. The length of the CDR3 is 17 residues. V was pared by 3 bases and J by 0 bases, with 17 bases between. DNA for the CDR3: TGTGCCAGCAGCTTGAGGGTGGTCACTCTTTCTAACTATGGCTACACCTTC. Encoded protein: CASSLRVVTLSNYGYTF.

There are many counts of this clonotype. The V call is TRBV19, the J call TRBJ1-1, with a possible D match to TRBD1 (6 bases). The CDR3 is 15 residues long. Trimming pared 2 bases from V and 4 bases from J, leaving 14 bases between. Germline V lookup: CDR1 LNHDA, CDR2 SQIVND (reference sequence). The CDR3 coding sequence is TGTGCCAGTAGTATACCCCGAGGGGGGAGCACTGAAGCTTTCTTT. Protein product: CASSIPRGGSTEAFF.

This sequence joins TRBV7-9 and TRBJ1-6, with D possibly matching TRBD1 (6 bases). Germline V gene data show CDR1 as SEHNR and CDR2 as FQNEAQ (reference sequence). V was trimmed by 4 bases and J by 15 bases, leaving 10 bases between them. The CDR3 is made up of 11 amino acids. The CDR3 nucleotides are TGTGCCAGCAGCTACAGGGCGGACCTCCACTTT. Protein product: CASSYRADLHF.